This is a list of T cell receptor beta chains from one sample in a study of response to subunit inactivated influenza vaccine. TCRdb processed the RT-PCR reads anew with MiXCR; each CDR3 protein has one entry. The top ten clones hold roughly 40% of a sample with over 150,000 distinct CDR3 sequences, around 11% of them seen once. The source was CD8+ T cells sorted from PBMCs, collected less than 30 months after vaccination. These receptors all come from a man aged 50-75 years who received an inactivated influenza vaccine. Each CDR3 is given with its conserved first and last residue. Each record gives: clone size, V gene, J gene, D gene, CDR3 DNA, CDR3 protein. D genes are given only for firm matches. For some rows the clone size is stated as once, few or many, or as a class when expanded; others skip it.

clone_size: many; v_call: TRBV4-1; j_call: TRBJ2-2; d_call: .; cdr3_nt: TGCGCCAGCAGCCAGGGTATCGGCGGGGAGCTGTTTTTT; cdr3_aa: CASSQGIGGELFF
clone_size: .; v_call: TRBV12-3/TRBV12-4; j_call: TRBJ1-3; d_call: .; cdr3_nt: TGTGCCAGCAGTTTGGGGGGAGTATCGGGAAACACCATATATTTT; cdr3_aa: CASSLGGVSGNTIYF
clone_size: few; v_call: TRBV5-6; j_call: TRBJ2-3; d_call: .; cdr3_nt: TGTGCCAGCAGCTTGGAGGAATTGGGCACAGATACGCAGTATTTT; cdr3_aa: CASSLEELGTDTQYF
clone_size: few; v_call: TRBV4-2; j_call: TRBJ1-6; d_call: .; cdr3_nt: TGTGCCAGCAGCCAAGATCCGAGCAGGAGCTCCTATAATTCACCCCTCCACTTT; cdr3_aa: CASSQDPSRSSYNSPLHF
clone_size: .; v_call: TRBV4-1; j_call: TRBJ2-7; d_call: .; cdr3_nt: TGCGCCAGCAGCCAAGGACAGGACACCTACGAGCAGTACTTC; cdr3_aa: CASSQGQDTYEQYF
clone_size: many; v_call: TRBV18; j_call: TRBJ2-1; d_call: TRBD2; cdr3_nt: TGTGCCAGCTTGACTAGCGCAACCTACAATGAGCAGTTCTTC; cdr3_aa: CASLTSATYNEQFF
clone_size: many; v_call: TRBV4-2; j_call: TRBJ2-1; d_call: TRBD1; cdr3_nt: TGTGCCAGCAGCCAAGGACAGGGCTCCTACAATGAGCAGTTCTTC; cdr3_aa: CASSQGQGSYNEQFF
clone_size: few; v_call: TRBV27; j_call: TRBJ1-5; d_call: .; cdr3_nt: TGTGCCAGCAGTCGATGGGGTGAGGCCGGGTCGCCCCAGCATTTT; cdr3_aa: CASSRWGEAGSPQHF
clone_size: many; v_call: TRBV6-2/TRBV6-3; j_call: TRBJ1-1; d_call: .; cdr3_nt: TGTGCCAGCATCCGAAAAGAGAACACTGAAGCTTTCTTT; cdr3_aa: CASIRKENTEAFF
clone_size: .; v_call: TRBV7-9; j_call: TRBJ2-5; d_call: .; cdr3_nt: TGTGCCAGCAGCCCCCGGACAGCTCAAGAGACCCAGTACTTC; cdr3_aa: CASSPRTAQETQYF
clone_size: .; v_call: TRBV6-2/TRBV6-3; j_call: TRBJ2-5; d_call: TRBD2; cdr3_nt: TGTGCCAGCAGTTCAGCGGGGGGCTTTCTCCAAGAGACCCAGTACTTC; cdr3_aa: CASSSAGGFLQETQYF
clone_size: .; v_call: TRBV19; j_call: TRBJ2-4; d_call: .; cdr3_nt: TGTGCCAGTGGGGATCCGGGACAAGAGAAAAACATTCAGTACTTC; cdr3_aa: CASGDPGQEKNIQYF
clone_size: once; v_call: TRBV15; j_call: TRBJ2-3; d_call: .; cdr3_nt: TGTGCCACCAGCAGAGATCCAGTACTAGACACAGATACGCAGTATTTT; cdr3_aa: CATSRDPVLDTDTQYF
clone_size: many; v_call: TRBV10-3; j_call: TRBJ2-3; d_call: .; cdr3_nt: TGTGCCATCAGTGGAAGCGCCGCAGATACGCAGTATTTT; cdr3_aa: CAISGSAADTQYF
clone_size: few; v_call: TRBV4-2; j_call: TRBJ2-1; d_call: .; cdr3_nt: TGTGCCAGCAGCCAGGGGGCGTTGGGGCTCAATGAGCAGTTCTTC; cdr3_aa: CASSQGALGLNEQFF
clone_size: few; v_call: TRBV19; j_call: TRBJ2-5; d_call: .; cdr3_nt: TGTGCCAGTAGTATAGGGGGGAGGCTGGAGACCCAGTACTTC; cdr3_aa: CASSIGGRLETQYF
clone_size: .; v_call: TRBV6-1; j_call: TRBJ1-5; d_call: .; cdr3_nt: TGTGCCAGCAGTGTTAGGGGGGAAAGAGGCAATCAGCCCCAGCATTTT; cdr3_aa: CASSVRGERGNQPQHF
clone_size: medium-sized; v_call: TRBV7-8; j_call: TRBJ2-1; d_call: TRBD2; cdr3_nt: TGTGCCAGCAGCTTAGTGGTTAGCGGGATCAATGAGCAGTTCTTC; cdr3_aa: CASSLVVSGINEQFF